Presented here are 26 T cell receptor beta chains from one specimen sequenced in a study of molecular identifiers for immune sequencing clone quantification. A single record per CDR3 protein comes from TCRdb applying MiXCR to the PCR reads. The repertoire holds roughly 320,000 distinct CDR3 sequences, with roughly 24% as singletons. Sequenced material: naive CD8+ T cells from blood, with Jurkat cell RNA spiked in. Subset of the sample: FACS-sorted CD8+CD4-CCR7+CD45RA+ naive T cells. Receptor source: a human donor in good health. Some libraries in this study had Jurkat cell RNA spiked in.

As to this clonotype: This may be a read error: a much more frequent sequence differs by one nucleotide. V is TRBV7-9 and J is TRBJ1-1; tentatively, D is TRBD1 (6 bases). Trimming shortened V by 7 bases and J by 11 bases, and 20 bases separated the two germline ends. Germline V lookup: CDR1 SEHNR, CDR2 FQNEAQ (reference sequence). CDR3 length equals 13 residues. Here the CDR3 reads CASTWAAGVGAFF. For the CDR3, the DNA is TGTGCCAGCACCTGGGCAGCAGGGGTTGGGGCTTTCTTT.

This clonotype was recorded many times. The V and J genes are TRBV20-1 and TRBJ1-4; tentatively, D is TRBD1 (5 bases). Germline V gene data show CDR1 as DFQATT and CDR2 as SNEGSKA (reference sequence). The CDR3 is 15 amino acids. Trimming removed 3 bases from V and 2 bases from J, with 13 bases in between. In DNA, the CDR3 is TGCAGTGCTAGGGTCCCGGGACTGACTAATGAAAAACTGTTTTTT. Translating gives CSARVPGLTNEKLFF.

This clonotype was detected many times. The genes are TRBV12-3 or TRBV12-4 and TRBJ1-6, with TRBD1 identical over 8 bases. V dropped 6 bases and J dropped 9; count of bases not matched to a gene: 10. The CDR3 is made up of 15 amino acids. Here the CDR3 reads CASSFTGQGGSPLHF. CDR3 coding DNA: TGTGCCAGCAGCTTTACTGGACAGGGCGGTTCACCCCTCCACTTT.

This clonotype appeared many times. The chain couples TRBV20-1 to TRBJ2-3; D unclear. The CDR3 is made up of 10 amino acids. The germline gives CDR1 DFQATT, CDR2 SNEGSKA (reference sequence). V was cut by 7 bases and J by 5 bases, with 7 bases left in between. This CDR3 reads CSGARDTQYF. The CDR3 DNA is TGCAGTGGAGCTCGAGATACGCAGTATTTT.

As concerns this clonotype: At one end, the junction sequence differs from germline, possibly due to a read error. The chain is built from TRBV11-2 and TRBJ2-7; D tentatively reads TRBD1 or TRBD2 (5 bases each). Germline CDR1 SGHAT, CDR2 FQNNGV. The CDR3 has 14 amino acids. CDR3 coding DNA: TGTGCCAGCAGCCTTGGGACCGGCTCCTACGTGCAGTACTTC. Its protein is CASSLGTGSYVQYF.

This clonotype was detected many times. The chain links TRBV12-3 or TRBV12-4 to TRBJ2-3, with TRBD2 matching 11 bases. This CDR3 comprises 17 residues. V was clipped by 3 bases and J by 6 bases; unmatched bases: 11. CDR3 amino acids: CASSLVSLAGGYDTQYF. As DNA, the CDR3 is TGTGCCAGCAGTTTGGTCTCGCTAGCGGGGGGCTATGATACGCAGTATTTT.

In its sample, this clonotype was seen many times. This chain connects TRBV14 to TRBJ1-1; 9 bases are a match to TRBD1. This CDR3 has 16 residues. J lost 1 base, V lost 5 bases, and 8 bases had no gene match. Germline V gene lookup returns CDR1 SGHDN and CDR2 FVKESK. The chain's CDR3 is CASSEWAQGANTEAFF. CDR3 coding DNA: TGTGCCAGCAGCGAATGGGCACAGGGGGCGAACACTGAAGCTTTCTTT.

This clonotype occurred many times. The chain links TRBV7-6 to TRBJ2-7; TRBD1 might be the D (5 bases). In germline, CDR1 is SGHVS, CDR2 FNYEAQ. Trimming cost V 6 bases and J 3 bases, with 18 bases left between them. The CDR3 runs 15 residues. The CDR3 nucleotides read TGTGCCAGCAGTGTTAGCCAGGGCCCCTTCTACGAGCAGTACTTC. Translated: CASSVSQGPFYEQYF.

This clonotype has at least ten counts. The V and J genes are TRBV6-1 and TRBJ2-5; 12 nucleotides align to TRBD2. Germline V gene lookup returns CDR1 MNHNS and CDR2 SASEGT. With 3 bases clipped from V and 3 bases from J, the junction kept 2 bases outside the gene matches. The CDR3 is made up of 15 amino acids. The CDR3: CASSDWTSGEETQYF. The CDR3 DNA is TGTGCCAGCAGTGATTGGACTAGCGGGGAAGAGACCCAGTACTTC.

About this clonotype: One junction end disagrees with the germline gene, perhaps due to a read error. V usage is TRBV5-5 and J usage is TRBJ1-5, with a tentative D call TRBD1 (6 bases). There are 13 residues in the CDR3. CDR1 and CDR2 from the germline V gene are SGHKS and YYEKEE (reference sequence). DNA of the CDR3: TGTGCCAGCAGCTACGGGGGCAATCAGCCCCGGCATTTT. Its translation: CASSYGGNQPRHF.

This clonotype was seen a handful of times. The rearrangement links TRBV7-9 to TRBJ2-7; no reliable D call. The ends were cut back, 4 bases at V and 3 bases at J, with 13 bases in the middle. This CDR3 contains 14 residues. Germline V gives CDR1 SEHNR, CDR2 FQNEAQ (reference sequence). CDR3 sequence reads: CASSWSSLGYEQYF. The CDR3 coding sequence is TGTGCCAGCAGCTGGTCCTCATTGGGCTACGAGCAGTACTTC.

This clonotype was seen at least ten times. The chain employs TRBV5-8 and TRBJ2-7; D is ambiguous. CDR3 length: 12 amino acids. Germline-derived CDR1 and CDR2 are SGHTS and YDEGEE. V shed 6 bases and J shed 5 bases, with 12 bases lying between them. In nucleotides, the CDR3 is TGTGCCAGCAACACCCGCTGGGACGAGCAGTACTTC. This encodes CASNTRWDEQYF.

This clonotype was counted between two and nine times. The CDR3 is CASSQDVWDRDGHTEAFF. CDR3 sequence (DNA): TGCGCCAGCAGCCAAGATGTATGGGACAGGGACGGTCACACTGAAGCTTTCTTT. The rearrangement uses TRBV4-1 and TRBJ1-1; 9 bases align to TRBD1. The CDR3 sequence is 18 residues long. V shed 0 bases, J shed 3 bases, and the junction held 11 bases outside the gene matches. Germline CDR1 reads MGHRA; CDR2 reads YSYEKL.

This chain uses TRBV12-3 or TRBV12-4 with TRBJ2-7; D remains ambiguous. The CDR3 length is 13 residues. V gave up 5 bases and J gave up 2 bases, with 10 bases separating them. The CDR3 DNA reads as TGTGCCAGCAGTAGGGCCAACCCCTACGAGCAGTACTTC. Residues: CASSRANPYEQYF.

In the case of this clonotype: Since the CDR3 does not end with the conserved phenylalanine or tryptophan, this likely comes from a read error. This chain uses TRBV28 with TRBJ2-5; a weak D match, TRBD1 (5 bases). V was trimmed by 0 bases and J by 3 bases, leaving 11 bases between them. The CDR3 runs to 15 residues. Germline CDR1 and CDR2: MDHEN and SYDVKM. The CDR3 DNA reads as TGTGCCAGCAGTTTATGGCAGGGTATCGAAGAGACCCAGTACTCC. Its translation is CASSLWQGIEETQYS.

This chain joins TRBV3-1 and TRBJ2-2, with D tentatively TRBD2 (5 bases). The CDR3 spans 16 residues. Between the trimmed V and J ends, which lost 0 bases and 1 base, there was a span of 9 bases. Germline assignment: CDR1 LGHDT and CDR2 YNNKEL (reference sequence). DNA for the CDR3: TGTGCCAGCAGCCAAGATTTCGGGGTGAACACCGGGGAGCTGTTTTTT. Its translation: CASSQDFGVNTGELFF.

This clonotype has ten or more counts. V is TRBV27 and J is TRBJ2-7; a possible D gene is TRBD2 (6 bases). The germline gives CDR1 MNHEY, CDR2 SMNVEV (reference sequence). The V end was cut by 1 base, the J end by 2 bases, with 9 bases between. CDR3 length: 14 residues. Here the CDR3 DNA reads TGTGCCAGCAGTTTATACGGGGGAACCTACGAGCAGTACTTC. Its translation is CASSLYGGTYEQYF.

This clonotype was observed at least ten times. The chain joins TRBV12-3 or TRBV12-4 to TRBJ1-5, with D unresolved. V was clipped by 2 bases and J by 8 bases, with 10 bases between them. The CDR3 is made up of 13 amino acids. The CDR3: CASSLWSLEPQHF. The CDR3 DNA reads TGTGCCAGCAGTTTATGGAGTTTGGAGCCCCAGCATTTT.

V is TRBV7-9 and J is TRBJ2-5; 7 bases align to TRBD1. Germline V lookup: CDR1 SEHNR, CDR2 FQNEAQ (reference sequence). V trimming: 5 bases; J trimming: 2 bases; junction bases outside the gene matches: 8. The CDR3 has 15 residues. This CDR3 is CASSPGQFRQETQYF. The CDR3 DNA reads TGTGCCAGCAGCCCGGGACAGTTTAGACAAGAGACCCAGTACTTC.

A note on this clonotype: This may come from a read error, since a much larger clone is one base off. The chain employs TRBV5-1 and TRBJ2-2, with a tentative D call TRBD1 (7 bases). CDR1 is SGHRS, CDR2 YFSETQ, per germline. The CDR3 spans 14 residues. Deletions cut 10 bases from V and 2 bases from J, with 15 bases between. The CDR3 reads CAGGTALNTGELFF. CDR3 sequence (DNA): TGCGCCGGCGGGACAGCCCTAAACACCGGGGAGCTGTTTTTT.

This clonotype has at least ten counts. This chain uses TRBV5-6 with TRBJ2-4; D is unresolved. V was clipped by 4 bases and J by 8 bases, with 16 bases between them. The CDR3 runs to 14 residues. Per the germline V gene, CDR1 is SGHDT and CDR2 is YYEEEE. The CDR3 region is CASSQDGLADIQYF. The CDR3 nucleotides are TGTGCCAGCAGCCAGGACGGGTTGGCGGACATTCAGTACTTC.

A word on this clonotype: A much larger clone lies a single base off, so this may be a read error. The rearrangement links TRBV12-3 or TRBV12-4 to TRBJ2-1; 13 bases fit TRBD2. There are 15 residues in the CDR3. V lost 5 bases to trimming and J lost 15 bases; unmatched junction nucleotides: 13. The CDR3 region has the DNA TGTGCCAGCAGTCCACTAGCGGGGGGGCCGGCCGGGCGGTTCTTC. Residues: CASSPLAGGPAGRFF.

This chain links TRBV29-1 with TRBJ2-5, with TRBD2 matching over 12 bases. The CDR3 runs to 18 residues. Germline CDR1 is SQVTM and CDR2 is ANQGSEA. Unmatched junction bases numbered 9, after V lost 1 base and J lost 0 bases. CDR3 bases: TGCAGCGTTGAAGTTTCATGGACTAGCGGGGCGGACCAAGAGACCCAGTACTTC. It codes for CSVEVSWTSGADQETQYF.

About this clonotype itself: A much larger clone sits a single nucleotide away, making a read error possible. The final CDR3 position lacks the conserved phenylalanine or tryptophan, pointing to a likely read error. The chain joins TRBV7-2 to TRBJ2-7; D ambiguous. Trimming removed 3 bases at V and 5 bases at J, with 5 bases between. From germline, CDR1 is SGHTA and CDR2 FQGNSA. This CDR3 has 11 amino acids. CDR3 bases: TGTGCCAGCAGCTTTGGCAACGAGCAGTACCTC. As protein: CASSFGNEQYL.

For this clonotype: Germline is not matched at one junction end, which may reflect a read error. V usage is TRBV28 and J usage is TRBJ1-6; no clear D. Germline V CDR1 and CDR2: MDHEN, SYDVKM. This CDR3 comprises 18 residues. In nucleotides, the CDR3 is TGTGCCAGCAGATTATCGGTTGGAGCTTTCTCCTATAATTCACCCCTCCACTTT. Translating it yields CASRLSVGAFSYNSPLHF.

A remark on this clonotype: This may be a read error, as it is one base from a much larger clone. The chain links TRBV5-1 to TRBJ2-7; tentatively, D is TRBD1 or TRBD2 (6 bases each). V was pared by 2 bases and J by 3 bases, with 12 bases between. Per the germline V gene, CDR1 is SGHRS and CDR2 is YFSETQ. The CDR3 is 14 residues long. This CDR3 reads CASSFGRGLYEQYF. In nucleotides, the CDR3 is TGCGCCAGCAGCTTTGGTCGGGGGCTCTACGAGCAGTACTTC.